The source of this TCR beta chain is a study of T cell responses to AZD1222 COVID-19 vaccine. The study, taken as a whole, reports: Spike-specific TCR breadth and depth grew following two AZD1222 doses. The study found vaccine-associated CD4 TCRs spanning spike, dominant at 160-218 and 743-854. At baseline, just a handful of AZD1222 recipients tested seropositive.

This CDR3 has 14 residues. Trimming removed 0 bases from V and 5 bases from J, with 8 bases in between. CDR1 is LNHNV and CDR2 is YYDKDF in the germline V gene (reference sequence). Researchers grouped second doses given at about 4 or about 12 weeks into one pool. Generated by immunoSEQ multiplex PCR, the TCRdb table keeps only in-frame clones and is missing some. The sample yields tens of thousands of clones, roughly 87% seen once. About this clone itself: Its cognate antigen is unknown.

The sequence derives from an adult who received the AZD1222 COVID-19 vaccine. This specimen consisted of peripheral blood, obtained 28 days after the second AZD1222 dose. The chain combines TRBV15 with TRBJ1-5; D gene unclear. The CDR3 DNA reads as TGTGCCACCAGCAGAGACTTCGGGTATCAGCCCCAGCATTTT. This translates into CATSRDFGYQPQHF.